This T cell receptor (beta chain) is drawn from a study of shared clonotypes between healthy human individuals. The study, taken as a whole, reports: An expected dependence of interdonor clonotype sharing on sequencing depth was noted. Genetic and exposure-history diversity was limited by the small donor number.

This CDR3 spans 19 amino acids. Germline CDR1 LNHDA, CDR2 SQIVND (reference sequence). With 4 bases clipped from V and 5 bases from J, the junction kept 20 bases outside the gene matches. Study donors comprised healthy, HIV-negative adults devoid of recent acute infection or vaccination. The genomic DNA of each subset was split evenly across several immunoSEQ plates. Here immunoSEQ multiplex PCR was the method, and the copy in TCRdb shows in-frame clones only, minus some. The data show some 510,000 clones, around 79% seen once. A remark on this clone: Its antigen is still unknown.

The chain carries TRBV19 and TRBJ2-3; 8 bases are shared with TRBD1. Sequenced: PBMCs. The source of this sequence is a woman in her thirties or forties in good health. Some clones in this sample may be carry-over from other donors' samples. The CDR3 reads CASSTRTAGTGGRVDTQYF. CDR3 bases: TGTGCCAGTAGTACGCGTACTGCCGGGACAGGTGGTCGGGTAGATACGCAGTATTTT.